The clone carrying this T cell receptor beta chain came up many times. The germline gene is not matched at one end of the junction; a read error may be the cause. Per germline, CDR1 KGHDR and CDR2 SFDVKD. This CDR3 has 16 residues. The authors amplified TCR beta CDR3 regions from RNA transcripts. The first-round RT-PCR employed HTBI primers together with the Qiagen OneStep RT-PCR kit. A multiplex PCR was then performed as the second round. MiXCR, run by TCRdb on the multiplex PCR reads, gives a single entry per CDR3 protein. The data hold 170,000 or so distinct CDR3 sequences, with over 35% observed a single time. These data belong to a study of Graves' ophthalmopathy and Graves' hyperthyroidism. Study-wide background: Peripheral blood was gathered at first diagnosis, ahead of any treatment whatsoever.

The authors diagnosed from clinical symptoms, serum thyroxine, TRAb, thyroid ultrasound and orbital computed tomography. Sequencing was carried out using peripheral blood. The chain uses TRBV24-1 and TRBJ2-5; D is possibly TRBD1 (7 bases). This receptor was obtained from a middle-aged woman with Graves' ophthalmopathy. CDR3 in amino acids: CAASARQGGRQETQYF. The CDR3 nucleotides are TGTGCCGCCAGTGCGCGCCAGGGGGGCCGACAAGAGACCCAGTACTTC.